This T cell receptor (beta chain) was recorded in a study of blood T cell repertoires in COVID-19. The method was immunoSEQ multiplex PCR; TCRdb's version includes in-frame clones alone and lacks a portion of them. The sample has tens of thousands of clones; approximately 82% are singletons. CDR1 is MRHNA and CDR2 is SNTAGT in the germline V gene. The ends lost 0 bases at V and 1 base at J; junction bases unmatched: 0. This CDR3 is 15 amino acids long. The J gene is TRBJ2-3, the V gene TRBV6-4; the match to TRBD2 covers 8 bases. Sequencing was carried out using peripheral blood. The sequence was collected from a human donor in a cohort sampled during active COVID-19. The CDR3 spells CASSDSSGGTDTQYF. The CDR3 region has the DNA TGTGCCAGCAGTGACTCTAGCGGGGGCACAGATACGCAGTATTTT.